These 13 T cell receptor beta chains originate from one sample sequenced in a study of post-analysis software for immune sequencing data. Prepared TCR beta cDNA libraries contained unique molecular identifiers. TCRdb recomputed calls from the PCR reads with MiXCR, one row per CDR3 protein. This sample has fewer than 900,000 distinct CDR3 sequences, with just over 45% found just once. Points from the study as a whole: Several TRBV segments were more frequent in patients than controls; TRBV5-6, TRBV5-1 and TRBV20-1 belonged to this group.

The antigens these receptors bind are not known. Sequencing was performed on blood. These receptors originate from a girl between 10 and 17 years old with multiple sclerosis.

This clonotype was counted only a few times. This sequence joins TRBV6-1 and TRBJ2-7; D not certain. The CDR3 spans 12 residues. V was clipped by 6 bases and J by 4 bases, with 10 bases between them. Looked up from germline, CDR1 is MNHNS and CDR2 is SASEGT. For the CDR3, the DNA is TGTGCCAGCAGCGTCAGCCGTTACGAGCAGTACTTC. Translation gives CASSVSRYEQYF.

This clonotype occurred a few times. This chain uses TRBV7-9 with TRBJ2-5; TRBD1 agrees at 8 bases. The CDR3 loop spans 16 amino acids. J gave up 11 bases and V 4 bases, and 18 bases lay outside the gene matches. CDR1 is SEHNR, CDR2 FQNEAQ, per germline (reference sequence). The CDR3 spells CASSSSRDRKAHGQYF. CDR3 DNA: TGTGCCAGCAGCTCCTCCCGGGACAGGAAAGCTCACGGGCAGTACTTC.

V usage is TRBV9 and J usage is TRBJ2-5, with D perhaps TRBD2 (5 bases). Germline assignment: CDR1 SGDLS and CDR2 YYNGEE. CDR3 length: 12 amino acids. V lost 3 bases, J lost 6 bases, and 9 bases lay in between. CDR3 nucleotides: TGTGCCAGCAGCGCGGAGGAACAGACCCAGTACTTC. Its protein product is CASSAEEQTQYF.

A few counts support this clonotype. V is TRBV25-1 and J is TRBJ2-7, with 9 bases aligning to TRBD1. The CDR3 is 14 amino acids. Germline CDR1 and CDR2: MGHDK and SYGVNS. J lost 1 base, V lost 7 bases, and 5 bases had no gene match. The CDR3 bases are TGTGCCAGCACTCCGGGACAGGGTTCCTACGAGCAGTACTTC. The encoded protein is CASTPGQGSYEQYF.

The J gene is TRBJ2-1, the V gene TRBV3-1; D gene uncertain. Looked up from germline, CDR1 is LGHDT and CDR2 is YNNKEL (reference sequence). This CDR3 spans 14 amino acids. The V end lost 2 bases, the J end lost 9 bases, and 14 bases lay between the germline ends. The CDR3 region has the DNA TGTGCCAGCAGCCAAATTGAAGGGCTTCCTGAGCAGTTCTTC. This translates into CASSQIEGLPEQFF.

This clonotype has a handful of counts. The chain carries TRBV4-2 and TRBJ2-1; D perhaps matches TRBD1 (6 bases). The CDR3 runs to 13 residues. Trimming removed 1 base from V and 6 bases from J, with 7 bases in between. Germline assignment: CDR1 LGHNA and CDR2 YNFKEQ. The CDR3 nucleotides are TGTGCCAGCAGCCAAGCCAGGGGCAATGAGCAGTTCTTC. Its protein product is CASSQARGNEQFF.

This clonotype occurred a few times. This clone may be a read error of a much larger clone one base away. The DNA of the CDR3 is TGTGCCAGCAGCTTAGGTTTCTACAATGAGCAGTTCTTC. Translation: CASSLGFYNEQFF. The gene calls are TRBV7-2 and TRBJ2-1; no reliable D call. The CDR3 contains 13 residues. From germline, CDR1 is SGHTA and CDR2 FQGNSA. V was shortened by 1 base and J by 3 bases, with 4 bases between the two germline ends.

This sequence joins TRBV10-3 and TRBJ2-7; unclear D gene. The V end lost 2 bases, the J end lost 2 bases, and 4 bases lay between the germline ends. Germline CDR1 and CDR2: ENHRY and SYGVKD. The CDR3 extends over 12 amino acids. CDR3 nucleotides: TGTGCCATCAGTGAGGACACCTACGAGCAGTACTTC. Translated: CAISEDTYEQYF.

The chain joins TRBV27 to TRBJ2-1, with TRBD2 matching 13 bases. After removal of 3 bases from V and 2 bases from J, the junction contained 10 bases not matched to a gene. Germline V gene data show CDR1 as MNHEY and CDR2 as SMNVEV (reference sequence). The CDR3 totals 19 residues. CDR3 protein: CASSFALLGLAGPYNEQFF. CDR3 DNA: TGTGCCAGCAGTTTTGCCCTCCTGGGACTAGCGGGGCCCTACAATGAGCAGTTCTTC.

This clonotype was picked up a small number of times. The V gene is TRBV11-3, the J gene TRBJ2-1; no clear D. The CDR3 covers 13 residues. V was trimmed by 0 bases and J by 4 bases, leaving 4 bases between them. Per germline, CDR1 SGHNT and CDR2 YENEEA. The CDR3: CASSLDVYNEQFF. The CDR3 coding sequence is TGTGCCAGCAGCTTAGATGTTTACAATGAGCAGTTCTTC.

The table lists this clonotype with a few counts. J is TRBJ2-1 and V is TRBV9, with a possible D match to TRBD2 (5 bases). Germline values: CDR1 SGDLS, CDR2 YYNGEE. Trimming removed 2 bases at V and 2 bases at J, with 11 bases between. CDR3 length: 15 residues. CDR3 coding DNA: TGTGCCAGCAGCGTTGACGGACTGACCTACAATGAGCAGTTCTTC. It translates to CASSVDGLTYNEQFF.

The DNA for the CDR3 is TGTGCCAGCAGTTTAGCAGGGACCCCGGGCCGAAGTCCGCAGTACTTC. It encodes CASSLAGTPGRSPQYF. The chain links TRBV12-3 or TRBV12-4 to TRBJ2-7; D could derive from TRBD1 or TRBD2 (5 bases each). The CDR3 is 16 amino acids. Trimming cost V 0 bases and J 9 bases, with 21 bases left between them.

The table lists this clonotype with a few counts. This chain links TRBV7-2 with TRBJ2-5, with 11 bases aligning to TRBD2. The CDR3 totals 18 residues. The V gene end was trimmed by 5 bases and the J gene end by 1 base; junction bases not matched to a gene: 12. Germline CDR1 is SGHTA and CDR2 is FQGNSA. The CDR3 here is CASSIGTSGSPSQETQYF. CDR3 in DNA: TGTGCCAGCAGCATCGGGACTAGCGGTTCTCCCTCCCAAGAGACCCAGTACTTC. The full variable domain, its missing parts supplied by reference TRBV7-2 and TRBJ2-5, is GAGVSQSPSNKVTEKGKDVELRCDPISGHTALYWYRQSLGQGLEFLIYFQGNSAPDKSGLPSDRFSAERTGGSVSTLTIQRTQQEDSAVYLCASSIGTSGSPSQETQYFGPGTRLLVL.